The 20 T cell receptor beta chains below were found in one sample sequenced in a study of T cell clusters in autoimmune cytopenias (dated by TCRdb to the late 2010s). TRB amplification used 250 ng of peripheral blood genomic DNA, 30,000 to 40,000 genome equivalents, per sample. Instrument on record: Illumina MiSeq. TRB rearrangements were amplified by multiplex PCR using a touch-down protocol with TRB-A and TRB-B primer pools mixed in one tube. Reads reprocessed by TCRdb are summarized as one entry per CDR3 protein sequence, and DNA is absent. This sample's clone table shows 2,200 or so distinct CDR3 sequences. Of the sample, under 85% falls within the top ten clones. Material for sequencing was peripheral blood. The receptors derive from a human donor with an autoimmune cytopenia or autoimmune hepatitis (not recorded which).

This chain links TRBV6-2 or TRBV6-3 with TRBJ1-1. Looked up from germline, CDR1 is MNHEY and CDR2 is SVGEGT. This CDR3 comprises 12 residues. The CDR3: CASSYLNTEAFF.

The V call is TRBV5-1, the J call TRBJ1-3; TCRdb reports TRBD1, a call that lacks DNA to check it against. The CDR3 has 18 residues. The germline V gene has CDR1 SGHRS and CDR2 YFSETQ. Here the CDR3 reads CASSLEGLGSYSGNTIYF.

This rearrangement joins TRBV11-1 to TRBJ1-5; TCRdb outputs TRBD1, but without DNA this stays unchecked. Germline CDR1 reads SGHAT; CDR2 reads FQDESV (reference sequence). This CDR3 region has 15 residues. CDR3 loop: CASSWGTGVNQPQHF.

In terms of frequency, this clonotype is medium-sized. The gene calls are TRBV29-1 and TRBJ2-3; TCRdb's D gene call, TRBD2, goes unchecked for lack of DNA. The CDR3 is 14 residues long. Germline V gene lookup returns CDR1 SQVTM and CDR2 ANQGSEA. The CDR3 here is CSVVSGGVSDTQYF.

The J gene is TRBJ2-3, the V gene TRBV30; TCRdb returns TRBD1, unconfirmable since there is no DNA. The germline V gene encodes CDR1 GTSNPN and CDR2 SVGIG (reference sequence). CDR3 length equals 15 residues. This chain's CDR3 is CAWSVQGTATDTQYF.

The chain combines TRBV6-5 with TRBJ1-2; the D call from TCRdb, TRBD1, cannot be confirmed without DNA. CDR3 length: 13 amino acids. Germline V lookup: CDR1 MNHEY, CDR2 SVGAGI. This CDR3 is CASSRTGNYGYTF.

This chain connects TRBV7-2 to TRBJ2-1; no DNA is available, so the TRBD2 call from TCRdb remains unchecked. Germline V gene data show CDR1 as SGHTA and CDR2 as FQGNSA. There are 16 residues in the CDR3. CDR3 region: CASSARLAGAYNEQFF.

This clonotype is medium-sized (0.01 to 0.1%) by frequency. The chain carries TRBV29-1 and TRBJ2-3. The CDR3 consists of 14 residues. Germline V gene lookup returns CDR1 SQVTM and CDR2 ANQGSEA. CDR3: CSVQTHAPTDTQYF.

V usage is TRBV9 and J usage is TRBJ2-3; the TCRdb D gene call, TRBD1, has no DNA to confirm it. CDR1 is SGDLS, CDR2 YYNGEE, per germline. CDR3 size: 15 residues. CDR3 loop: CASTTSGTNTDTQYF.

This clonotype counts as medium-sized by frequency. The rearrangement joins TRBV7-9 to TRBJ1-2; TCRdb indicates TRBD1, and absent DNA this call remains unverified. The CDR3 has 15 amino acids. Per the germline V gene, CDR1 is SEHNR and CDR2 is FQNEAQ (reference sequence). The CDR3 reads CASSSLTGIHYGYTF.

V and J are TRBV12-3 or TRBV12-4 and TRBJ2-2; the D gene TCRdb calls, TRBD2, cannot be checked with no DNA. This CDR3 comprises 16 residues. The CDR3: CASSFFTSGRLGELFF.

V and J are TRBV19 and TRBJ2-5; TCRdb returns TRBD1, unconfirmable since there is no DNA. Looked up from germline, CDR1 is LNHDA and CDR2 is SQIVND (reference sequence). The CDR3 is made up of 18 amino acids. The CDR3 region is CASPPPPHRVTTQETQYF.

The V call is TRBV18, the J call TRBJ1-2. In germline, CDR1 is KGHSH, CDR2 LQKENI. The CDR3 has 15 residues. The CDR3 sequence: CASSAARGPYYGYTF.

The chain is built from TRBV11-2 and TRBJ2-5; TCRdb reports TRBD1, a call that lacks DNA to check it against. The CDR3 totals 14 residues. Germline-derived CDR1 and CDR2 are SGHAT and FQNNGV. The CDR3 reads CASSFAGWEETQYF. The full variable domain, completed using reference TRBV11-2 and TRBJ2-5, is EAGVAQSPRYKIIEKRQSVAFWCNPISGHATLYWYQQILGQGPKLLIQFQNNGVVDDSQLPKDRFSAERLKGVDSTLKIQPAKLEDSAVYLCASSFAGWEETQYFGPGTRLLVL.

Judged by frequency, this clonotype is medium-sized. The J gene is TRBJ2-3, the V gene TRBV7-9; TCRdb selects TRBD1, and the lack of DNA leaves this call unchecked. CDR1 and CDR2 from the germline V gene are SEHNR and FQNEAQ (reference sequence). There are 17 residues in the CDR3. This chain's CDR3 is CASSPPRGQGVSDTQYF.

The chain joins TRBV6-6 to TRBJ2-7. The CDR3 has 12 residues. CDR1 and CDR2 (germline): MNHNY, SVGAGI (reference sequence). The CDR3 here is CASSPRSYEQYF.

This chain uses TRBV12-3 or TRBV12-4 with TRBJ1-4; TCRdb lists TRBD1, though no DNA is available to test this call. The CDR3 spans 15 residues. The CDR3: CASSLLRGDNEKLFF.

The chain combines TRBV7-6 with TRBJ2-1; lacking DNA, the TRBD1 call made by TCRdb goes unchecked. There are 17 residues in the CDR3. CDR1 and CDR2 (germline): SGHVS, FNYEAQ. The chain's CDR3 is CASSLVSGARSYNEQFF.

CDR3: CASMTGSDTEAFF. The chain carries TRBV6-6 and TRBJ1-1; without DNA, the TCRdb call of TRBD1 cannot be checked. Germline V gene data show CDR1 as MNHNY and CDR2 as SVGAGI (reference sequence). The CDR3 covers 13 residues.

The chain links TRBV7-2 to TRBJ1-1. The CDR3 totals 14 residues. CDR1 and CDR2 (germline): SGHTA, FQGNSA. The CDR3 sequence: CASSLGIRYTEAFF.